One T cell receptor (beta chain) is described in this entry. Its antigen is unidentified. The junction and the germline gene differ at one end; a read error may be behind it. The sample comes from a study of T cell responses to AZD1222 COVID-19 vaccine. Looking at the study overall: Combined were second doses at about 4 or about 12 weeks.

The assay was immunoSEQ multiplex PCR, and TCRdb's table has in-frame clones only and misses some. The repertoire has more than 30,000 clones, about nine tenths of them found once; the top ten carry around 45%. Germline CDR1 reads LGHNA; CDR2 reads YNFKEQ. This CDR3 has 15 amino acids. Whole-study results and caveats: Mostly white British, mostly female donors; authors suggested clonal diversity may be underestimated. Baseline seropositives among AZD1222 recipients totaled only five or six.

The sequence was obtained from an adult in good health. The gene calls are TRBV4-2 and TRBJ2-2; 10 bases are a match to TRBD1. This material consisted of peripheral blood, taken on day 0 of AZD1222 vaccination. Written as DNA, the CDR3 is TGTGCCAGCAGTCAAGGACAGGGGGACACCGGGGAGCTGTTTTTT. It translates to CASSQGQGDTGELFF.